This TCR beta chain was recorded in a study of early T cells in non-severe SARS-CoV-2 infection. Across the study: The chains were unpaired, and the sequenced material was bulk RNA from unsorted whole blood. Findings of the study overall: Private and CD4 specificities were missed by VDJdb matching, skewed to anti-spike CD8.

This clonotype was observed a few times. What it recognizes is unknown. Germline assignment: CDR1 WSHSY and CDR2 SAAADI. The CDR3 has 18 amino acids. V trimming: 6 bases; J trimming: 3 bases; junction bases outside the gene matches: 11. Each cDNA molecule carried a unique molecular identifier. TCRdb called the 5' RACE reads again in MiXCR, with one record for every CDR3 protein. The table lists around 40,000 distinct CDR3 sequences, 5% to 7% of them singletons. The chain couples TRBV10-2 to TRBJ2-2; 12 bases are shared with TRBD2. The sequencing input was whole blood. The sequence was obtained from an adult who was a healthcare worker with PCR-confirmed SARS-CoV-2 infection or an uninfected control (not recorded which). Here the CDR3 reads CASRSLAGGPGDTGELFF. CDR3 sequence (DNA): TGCGCCAGCAGATCGCTAGCGGGAGGGCCCGGGGACACCGGGGAGCTGTTTTTT.